This entry describes one TCR beta chain. Its antigen is as yet unknown. At one boundary the junction diverges from the germline segment, which might be a read error. The data were taken from a study of Graves' ophthalmopathy and Graves' hyperthyroidism. The study, taken as a whole, reports: Most thyroid-expanded clonotypes exceeding 0.001 frequency were also found in blood. Ophthalmopathy progression prediction by the model yielded a sensitivity of approximately 71% and a specificity of under 80%.

Germline V gene lookup returns CDR1 KGHDR and CDR2 SFDVKD. The CDR3 is 13 amino acids. Pregnancy or lactation, uncontrolled infections and other autoimmune diseases were grounds for excluding patients. The PBMC fraction was derived from under 11 ml of fresh peripheral blood. The sequenced template was RNA, covering the TCR beta CDR3 region. Following a first-round RT-PCR that used HTBI primers, a second-round multiplex PCR was carried out. From the multiplex PCR reads, TCRdb called clonotypes with MiXCR, one entry per CDR3 protein. Here the sample spans about 740,000 distinct CDR3 sequences, roughly 40% being singletons.

The chain carries TRBV24-1 and TRBJ1-5; maybe TRBD1 (5 bases). This TCR derives from an adult man with Graves' ophthalmopathy. Material: peripheral blood. The CDR3 here is CASSWWGDQPQHF. CDR3 in DNA: TGTGCCAGCAGTTGGTGGGGGGATCAGCCCCAGCATTTT.